These 11 T cell receptor beta chains were all obtained from the same sample, sequenced in a study of cytomegalovirus exposure and HLA in healthy donors. It was with 60 Vbeta and 13 Jbeta primers that the PCR ran. Data came from immunoSEQ multiplex PCR; TCRdb stores just in-frame clones and leaves some out. Of around 100,000 clones in the sample, about 80% were seen once. The sequenced material came from PBMCs. The source is a woman between 40 and 55 years old in good health and CMV-seronegative.

The chain employs TRBV7-3 and TRBJ2-3; 7 positions match TRBD1. Germline loops: CDR1 SGHTA, CDR2 FQGTGA. V lost 3 bases, J lost 6 bases, and 3 bases stayed unmatched. The CDR3 contains 13 residues. CDR3 sequence reads: CASSFYRGDTQYF. In nucleotides, the CDR3 is TGTGCCAGCAGCTTCTACAGGGGCGATACGCAGTATTTT.

With regard to this clone: The same CDR3 can be traced to other DNA sequences in this sample. CDR3: CASSQDRGGADTQYF. In DNA, the CDR3 is TGCGCCAGCAGCCAAGACCGGGGAGGGGCAGATACGCAGTATTTT. This chain connects TRBV4-3 to TRBJ2-3, with 7 bases aligning to TRBD2. V trimming: 0 bases; J trimming: 4 bases; junction bases outside the gene matches: 4. Germline CDR1 is LGHNA and CDR2 is YSLEER. The CDR3 consists of 15 residues.

This rearrangement joins TRBV2 to TRBJ2-1; 8 positions match TRBD2. V dropped 7 bases and J dropped 7; count of bases not matched to a gene: 15. Germline CDR1 reads SNHLY; CDR2 reads FYNNEI. The CDR3 is 16 residues long. CDR3 sequence: CASIPWGGLAGNEQFF. The CDR3 nucleotides read TGTGCCAGCATCCCCTGGGGGGGCTTAGCGGGAAATGAGCAGTTCTTC.

This clone was counted only a few times. The rearrangement links TRBV7-2 to TRBJ2-6; D remains ambiguous. In germline, CDR1 is SGHTA, CDR2 FQGNSA. The CDR3 has 15 residues. Trimming cost V 1 base and J 0 bases, with 4 bases left between them. In nucleotides, the CDR3 is TGTGCCAGCAGCTTAGATCGCTCTGGGGCCAACGTCCTGACTTTC. Residues: CASSLDRSGANVLTF.

The V call is TRBV13, the J call TRBJ2-1; 10 bases line up with TRBD2. CDR3 length: 15 residues. Germline CDR1 reads PRHDT; CDR2 reads FYEKMQ (reference sequence). J was trimmed by 4 bases and V by 5 bases; bases with no gene match: 5. The CDR3 reads CASSVLAGIYNEQFF. The CDR3 bases are TGTGCCAGCAGCGTACTAGCGGGGATTTACAATGAGCAGTTCTTC.

This clone has just one count. The chain employs TRBV2 and TRBJ1-2, with TRBD1 identical over 8 bases. V gave up 9 bases and J gave up 4 bases; unmatched junction bases: 10. Germline CDR1 SNHLY, CDR2 FYNNEI. The CDR3 runs 14 residues. The CDR3 DNA is TGTGCCAGTTCTCCGACAGGGGCGCCCTATGGCTACACCTTC. Amino acids: CASSPTGAPYGYTF.

V gene TRBV7-9 combines with J gene TRBJ2-3; 9 bases are shared with TRBD2. The germline V gene has CDR1 SEHNR and CDR2 FQNEAQ (reference sequence). The J segment lost 9 bases and the V segment lost 2 bases, leaving 9 bases of the junction unmatched. The length of the CDR3 is 15 residues. The CDR3 DNA reads as TGTGCCAGCAGCTTATTAGCGGGAGTCTATCAGACGCAGTATTTT. This sequence encodes CASSLLAGVYQTQYF.

The rearrangement uses TRBV28 and TRBJ1-1; D is unclear. Between the trimmed V and J ends, which lost 2 bases and 6 bases, there was a span of 16 bases. The CDR3 loop spans 15 amino acids. Germline V gene lookup returns CDR1 MDHEN and CDR2 SYDVKM. The CDR3 DNA reads as TGTGCCAGCAGTTTAATGTTCCGTGACTTATCTGAAGCTTTCTTT. Protein sequence: CASSLMFRDLSEAFF.

The chain is built from TRBV4-3 and TRBJ1-3; 8 positions match TRBD1. V dropped 2 bases and J dropped 8; count of bases not matched to a gene: 8. Germline values: CDR1 LGHNA, CDR2 YSLEER. The CDR3 covers 15 residues. The CDR3 nucleotides are TGCGCCAGCAGCCAACAGGGGGCTGGAGGAGACACCATATATTTT. It is translated as CASSQQGAGGDTIYF.

The chain employs TRBV4-3 and TRBJ1-5, with TRBD1 matching over 7 bases. The CDR3 runs 16 residues. The germline CDR1 and CDR2 sequences are LGHNA and YSLEER. J lost 4 bases, V lost 4 bases, and 10 bases had no gene match. CDR3 residues: CASSPEKGQSNQPQHF. The DNA of the CDR3 is TGCGCCAGCAGCCCGGAAAAGGGACAGTCTAATCAGCCCCAGCATTTT.

This sequence joins TRBV7-2 and TRBJ2-7, with a weak D call TRBD2 (5 bases). The CDR3 spans 14 residues. Deletions cut 5 bases from V and 0 bases from J, with 11 bases between. Germline CDR1 reads SGHTA; CDR2 reads FQGNSA. The CDR3 protein is CASSQQSGSYEQYF. CDR3 DNA: TGTGCCAGCAGCCAACAAAGCGGCTCCTACGAGCAGTACTTC.